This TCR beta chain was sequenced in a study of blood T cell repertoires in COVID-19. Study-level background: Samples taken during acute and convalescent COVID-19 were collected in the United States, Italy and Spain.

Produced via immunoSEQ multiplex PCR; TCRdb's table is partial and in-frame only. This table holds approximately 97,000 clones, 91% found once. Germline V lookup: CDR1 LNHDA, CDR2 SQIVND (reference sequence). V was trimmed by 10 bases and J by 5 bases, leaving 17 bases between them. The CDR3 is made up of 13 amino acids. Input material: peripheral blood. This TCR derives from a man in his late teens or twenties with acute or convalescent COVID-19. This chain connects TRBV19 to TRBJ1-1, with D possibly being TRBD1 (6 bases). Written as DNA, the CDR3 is TGTGCCAAAAGCAGGGGCCGATGGACTGAAGCTTTCTTT. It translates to CAKSRGRWTEAFF.